The sample holds a few counts of the clone carrying this T cell receptor (beta chain). CDR3 length: 14 amino acids. V lost 4 bases and J lost 10; bases outside the gene matches: 7. CDR1 WSHSY and CDR2 SAAADI come from the germline V gene. This sample is part of a study of blood T cell repertoires in COVID-19. Study-level information: The United States, Italy and Spain supplied acute and convalescent COVID-19 samples. In each case, the material was cDNA or gDNA derived from T cells, B-cell-depleted T cells, or PBMCs.

The protocol was immunoSEQ multiplex PCR, while the TCRdb copy is restricted to in-frame clones and leaves out a portion. The repertoire holds 250,000 or so clones, around 86% seen once, with about 7.6% in the top ten. Sequencing used peripheral blood. The receptor comes from a woman aged 70-85 years with active or convalescent COVID-19. The rearrangement links TRBV10-2 to TRBJ1-6; 7 bases align to TRBD1. The CDR3 DNA follows: TGCGCCAGCAGTGCGGCAGGGGGAGAATCACCCCTCCACTTT. As protein: CASSAAGGESPLHF.